This T cell receptor (beta chain) was sequenced in a study of CD8 T cells in Susac syndrome. The study, taken as a whole, reports: In its TCR sequencing and HLA analysis, the study acknowledged that the number of individuals was relatively small.

The multiple sclerosis control group comprised treatment-naive patients with stable or active relapsing-remitting disease. It was negative isolation that provided the CD8+ and CD4+ T cells, whereas TEMRA cells were enriched by FACS. The RNA, about 0.5 to 1 ug, was put through reverse transcription using random hexamers. Coverage of TCR beta CDR3 amplification by immunoSEQ multiplex PCR extended to 54 Vbeta and 13 Jbeta. TCRdb recomputed calls from the immunoSEQ multiplex PCR reads with MiXCR, one row per CDR3 protein. This sample has fewer than 350,000 distinct CDR3 sequences; approximately 90% occur once, and the top ten carry 0.06% to 0.075%. Trimming stripped 8 bases from V and 9 bases from J, with 11 bases between. Germline lookup yields CDR1 LNHDA and CDR2 SQIVND (reference sequence). The CDR3 has 11 amino acids. This clonotype was counted a single time. Its antigen is currently unknown.

This chain joins TRBV19 and TRBJ1-5; D is ambiguous. Source material: CD4+ T cells from PBMCs. The source of this sequence is a human donor with multiple sclerosis. The CDR3 here is CASGVFGPQHF. The CDR3 DNA sequence: TGTGCCAGTGGGGTTTTTGGGCCCCAGCATTTT.